This TCR beta chain was sequenced during a study of T cells in localized non-small cell lung cancer. The germline V and J ends were trimmed by 0 bases and 3 bases, with 11 bases remaining between them. There are 15 residues in the CDR3. Germline loops: CDR1 MNHGY, CDR2 SAAAGT. The assay was immunoSEQ multiplex PCR, and TCRdb's table has in-frame clones only and misses some. The table has roughly 2,100 clones, 30% seen once. This clone has a handful of counts. The rearrangement joins TRBV6-8 to TRBJ1-1, with D maybe TRBD1 (6 bases). This TCR was sampled from a woman aged 35-75 years with stage II squamous cell lung carcinoma. The sequences come from normal lung tissue next to the tumor, collected before any cancer treatment. In nucleotides, the CDR3 is TGTGCCAGCAGTTACTCCAGGGGCAGGGACACTGAAGCTTTCTTT. It codes for CASSYSRGRDTEAFF.